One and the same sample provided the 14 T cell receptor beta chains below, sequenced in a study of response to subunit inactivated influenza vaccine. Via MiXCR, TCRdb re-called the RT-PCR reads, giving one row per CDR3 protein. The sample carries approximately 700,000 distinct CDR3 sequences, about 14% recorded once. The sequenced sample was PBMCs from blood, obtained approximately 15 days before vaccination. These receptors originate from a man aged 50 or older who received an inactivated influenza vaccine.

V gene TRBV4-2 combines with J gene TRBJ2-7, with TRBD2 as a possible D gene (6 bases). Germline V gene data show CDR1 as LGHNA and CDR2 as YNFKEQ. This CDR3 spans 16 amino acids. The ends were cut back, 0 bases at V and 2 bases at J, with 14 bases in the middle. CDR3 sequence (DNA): TGTGCCAGCAGCCAAGAAAGTTGGGGGGATACCTACGAGCAGTACTTC. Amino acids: CASSQESWGDTYEQYF.

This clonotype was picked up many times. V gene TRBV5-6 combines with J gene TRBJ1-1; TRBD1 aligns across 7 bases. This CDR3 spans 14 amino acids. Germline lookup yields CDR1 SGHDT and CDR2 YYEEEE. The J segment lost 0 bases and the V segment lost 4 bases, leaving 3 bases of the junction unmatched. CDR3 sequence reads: CASSRGQLNTEAFF. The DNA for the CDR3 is TGTGCCAGCAGCCGGGGACAGTTGAACACTGAAGCTTTCTTT.

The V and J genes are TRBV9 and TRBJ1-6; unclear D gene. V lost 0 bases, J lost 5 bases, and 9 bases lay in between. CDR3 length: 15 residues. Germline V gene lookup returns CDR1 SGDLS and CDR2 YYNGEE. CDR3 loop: CASSVAGENNSPLHF. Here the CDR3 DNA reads TGTGCCAGCAGCGTAGCTGGAGAAAATAATTCACCCCTCCACTTT.

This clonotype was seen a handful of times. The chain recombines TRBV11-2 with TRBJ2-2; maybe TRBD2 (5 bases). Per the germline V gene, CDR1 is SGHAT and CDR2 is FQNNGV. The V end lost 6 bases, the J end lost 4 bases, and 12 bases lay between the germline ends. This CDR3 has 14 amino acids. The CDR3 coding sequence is TGTGCCAGCAGATCCCAAGGGAGCACCGGGGAGCTGTTTTTT. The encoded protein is CASRSQGSTGELFF. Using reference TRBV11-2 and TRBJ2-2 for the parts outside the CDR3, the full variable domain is EAGVAQSPRYKIIEKRQSVAFWCNPISGHATLYWYQQILGQGPKLLIQFQNNGVVDDSQLPKDRFSAERLKGVDSTLKIQPAKLEDSAVYLCASRSQGSTGELFFGEGSRLTVL.

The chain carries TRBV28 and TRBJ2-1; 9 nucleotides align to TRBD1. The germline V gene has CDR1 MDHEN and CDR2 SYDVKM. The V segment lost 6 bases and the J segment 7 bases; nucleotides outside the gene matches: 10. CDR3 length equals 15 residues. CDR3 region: CASRTGGPVRNEQFF. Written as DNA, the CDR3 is TGTGCCAGCAGGACAGGGGGTCCCGTCCGAAATGAGCAGTTCTTC. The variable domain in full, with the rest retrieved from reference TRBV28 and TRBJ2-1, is DVKVTQSSRYLVKRTGEKVFLECVQDMDHENMFWYRQDPGLGLRLIYFSYDVKMKEKGDIPEGYSVSREKKERFSLILESASTNQTSMYLCASRTGGPVRNEQFFGPGTRLTVL.

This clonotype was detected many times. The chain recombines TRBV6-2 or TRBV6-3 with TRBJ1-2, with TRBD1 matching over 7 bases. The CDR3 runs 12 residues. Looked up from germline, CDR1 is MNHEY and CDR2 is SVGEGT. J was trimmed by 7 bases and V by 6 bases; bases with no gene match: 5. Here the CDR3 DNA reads TGTGCCAGCAGACTCGGACAGGCTGGCTACACCTTC. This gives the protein CASRLGQAGYTF.

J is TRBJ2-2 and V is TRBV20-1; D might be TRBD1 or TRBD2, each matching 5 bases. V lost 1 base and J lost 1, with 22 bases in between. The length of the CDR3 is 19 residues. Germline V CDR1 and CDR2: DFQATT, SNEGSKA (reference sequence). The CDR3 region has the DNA TGCAGTGCTAGAGCAAGGGACCAAAGGGCTACCTTGAACACCGGGGAGCTGTTTTTT. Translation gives CSARARDQRATLNTGELFF.

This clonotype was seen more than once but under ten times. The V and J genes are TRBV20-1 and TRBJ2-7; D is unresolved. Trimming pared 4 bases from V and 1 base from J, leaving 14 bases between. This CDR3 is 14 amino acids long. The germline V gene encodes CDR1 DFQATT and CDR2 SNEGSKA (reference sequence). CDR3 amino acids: CSATAVFVSYEQYF. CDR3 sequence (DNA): TGCAGTGCTACCGCGGTATTCGTATCCTACGAGCAGTACTTC.

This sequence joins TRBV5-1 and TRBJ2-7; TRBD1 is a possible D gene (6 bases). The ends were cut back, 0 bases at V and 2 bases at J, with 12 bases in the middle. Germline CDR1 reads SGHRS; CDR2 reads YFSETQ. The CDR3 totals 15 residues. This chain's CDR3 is CASSLGKGETYEQYF. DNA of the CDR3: TGCGCCAGCAGCTTGGGCAAGGGGGAAACCTACGAGCAGTACTTC.

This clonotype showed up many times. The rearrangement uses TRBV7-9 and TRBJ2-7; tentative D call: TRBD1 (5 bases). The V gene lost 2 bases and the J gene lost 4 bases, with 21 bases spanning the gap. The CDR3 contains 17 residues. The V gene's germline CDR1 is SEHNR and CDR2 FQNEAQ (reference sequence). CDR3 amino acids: CASSLSPGQGPTYEQYF. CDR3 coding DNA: TGTGCCAGCAGCTTAAGCCCCGGGCAGGGTCCGACTTACGAGCAGTACTTC.

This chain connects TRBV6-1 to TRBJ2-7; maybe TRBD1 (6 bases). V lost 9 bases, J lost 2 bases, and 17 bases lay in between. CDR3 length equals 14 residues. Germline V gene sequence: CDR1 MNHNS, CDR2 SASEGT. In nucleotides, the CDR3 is TGTGCCAGTTCGCGCGAGGGGGTCCCCTACGAGCAGTACTTC. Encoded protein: CASSREGVPYEQYF.

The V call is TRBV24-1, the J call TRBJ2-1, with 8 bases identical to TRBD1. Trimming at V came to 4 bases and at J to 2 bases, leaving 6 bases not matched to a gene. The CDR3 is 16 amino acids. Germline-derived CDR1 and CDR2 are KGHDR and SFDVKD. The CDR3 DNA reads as TGTGCCACCAGTGACTTCCGGGACAGGCCCTACAATGAGCAGTTCTTC. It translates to CATSDFRDRPYNEQFF.

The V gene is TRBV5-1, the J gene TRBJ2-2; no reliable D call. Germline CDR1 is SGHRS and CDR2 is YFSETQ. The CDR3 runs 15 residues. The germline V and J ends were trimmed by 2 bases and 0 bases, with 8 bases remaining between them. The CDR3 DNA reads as TGCGCCAGCAGCTTTGCTGGGGCGAACACCGGGGAGCTGTTTTTT. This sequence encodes CASSFAGANTGELFF. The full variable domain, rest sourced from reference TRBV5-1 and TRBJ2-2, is KAGVTQTPRYLIKTRGQQVTLSCSPISGHRSVSWYQQTPGQGLQFLFEYFSETQRNKGNFPGRFSGRQFSNSRSEMNVSTLELGDSALYLCASSFAGANTGELFFGEGSRLTVL.

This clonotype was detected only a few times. The CDR3 is CSASGLAGGGETQYF. CDR3 in DNA: TGCAGTGCTTCCGGACTAGCGGGAGGTGGAGAGACCCAGTACTTC. The rearrangement joins TRBV20-1 to TRBJ2-5; 14 nucleotides match TRBD2. After removal of 5 bases from V and 4 bases from J, the junction contained 6 bases not matched to a gene. The CDR3 runs 15 residues. CDR1 is DFQATT and CDR2 is SNEGSKA in the germline V gene (reference sequence).